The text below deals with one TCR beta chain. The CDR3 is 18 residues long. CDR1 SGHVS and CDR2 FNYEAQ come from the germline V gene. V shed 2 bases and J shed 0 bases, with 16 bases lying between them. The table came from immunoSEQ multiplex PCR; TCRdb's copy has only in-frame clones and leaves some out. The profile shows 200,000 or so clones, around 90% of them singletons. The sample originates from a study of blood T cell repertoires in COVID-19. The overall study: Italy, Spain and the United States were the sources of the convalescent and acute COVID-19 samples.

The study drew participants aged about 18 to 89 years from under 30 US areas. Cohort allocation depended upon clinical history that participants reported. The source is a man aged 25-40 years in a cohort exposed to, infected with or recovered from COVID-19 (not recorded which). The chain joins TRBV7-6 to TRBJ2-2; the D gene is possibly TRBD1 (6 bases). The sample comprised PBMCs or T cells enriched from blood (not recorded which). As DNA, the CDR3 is TGTGCCAGCAGCTTACCCGGGGCTGGGGGCCCGAACACCGGGGAGCTGTTTTTT. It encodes CASSLPGAGGPNTGELFF.